This T cell receptor beta chain was captured in a study of OX40 agonist ivuxolimab in advanced cancers. For the study at large: Dose-escalation cases comprised hepatocellular carcinoma, melanoma, renal cell or head and neck cancer.

The CDR3 consists of 15 residues. Germline lookup yields CDR1 MNHNS and CDR2 SASEGT. V shed 8 bases and J shed 1 base, with 18 bases lying between them. Patients were ineligible given autoimmune disease history or systemic immunosuppression. Blood sampling took place at baseline, cycle 4 day 1, and cycle 7 day 1. Only in-frame clones appear in the TCRdb table, and some are missing; sequencing was by immunoSEQ multiplex PCR. The sample yields fewer than 90,000 clones, around nine tenths seen once. The V and J genes are TRBV6-1 and TRBJ2-7; D is possibly TRBD1 or TRBD2 (5 bases each). This TCR came from an adult with an advanced solid tumor such as melanoma, head and neck, liver or kidney cancer. Sequencing used CD4+ or CD8+ T cells sorted from blood, obtained in a trial of the OX40 agonist ivuxolimab. CDR3 in DNA: TGTGCCAGCCAAAGGGACGGGGATCCGTCCTACGAGCAGTACTTC. It is translated as CASQRDGDPSYEQYF.